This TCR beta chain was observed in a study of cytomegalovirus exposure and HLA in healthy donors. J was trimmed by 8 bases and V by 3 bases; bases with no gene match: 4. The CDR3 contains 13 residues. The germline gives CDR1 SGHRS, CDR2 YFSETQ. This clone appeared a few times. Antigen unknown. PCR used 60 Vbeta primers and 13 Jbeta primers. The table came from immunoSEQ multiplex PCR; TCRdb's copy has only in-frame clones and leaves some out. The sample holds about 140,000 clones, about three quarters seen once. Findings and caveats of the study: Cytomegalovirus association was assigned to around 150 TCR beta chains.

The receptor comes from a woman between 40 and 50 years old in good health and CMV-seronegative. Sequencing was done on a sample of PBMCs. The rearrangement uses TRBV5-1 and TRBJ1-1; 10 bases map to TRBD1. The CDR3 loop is CASSSGQGGEAFF. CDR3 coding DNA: TGCGCCAGCAGCTCAGGACAGGGGGGAGAAGCTTTCTTT.